The source of this T cell receptor (beta chain) is a study of cytomegalovirus exposure and HLA in healthy donors listed by TCRdb under 2017. For the wider study: An earlier analysis of more than 550 of the donors reported 276 Gb of sequence data and 117 million unique TCR beta sequences obtained from around 170 million T cells. An early release that covered 500 to 800 HLA-typed donors contained approximately 300 gigabases of sequencing data and 65 million to 100 million unique TCR sequences. The genetic ancestry cluster associated with self-reported Caucasian donors included approximately 85% of the roughly 390 genotyped donors. The aim of the study was to test whether cataloging public T cell receptors could identify signatures of past pathogen exposure. The T cell repertoires of 666 subjects were profiled by immunosequencing and related to cytomegalovirus serostatus. In addition to the first cohort of approximately 670 subjects, a separate validation cohort of 130 or so different subjects was used. To predict cytomegalovirus infection status, the study brought together high-throughput TCR immunosequencing, statistical association of individual TCRs with disease status, and machine learning. A later analysis re-analyzed previously published TCR beta repertoires from 600 to 850 donors and added high-resolution HLA genotyping to study TCR occurrence patterns. The later analysis used no new phenotypic data to find candidate immune exposures, relying instead on TCR beta sequences and their occurrence across donors. In an earlier analysis of roughly 600 of the donors, high-throughput TCR beta sequencing was used to judge whether each TCR beta V gene segment behaved as functional or pseudogenic. Donor age, sex, ethnicity and CMV serostatus were collected together with the repertoire data. In a later genetic analysis, genome-wide SNP genotypes for 398 of the 666 donors were used, and that subset was treated as a discovery cohort. Every repertoire in the discovery cohort had been generated on one and the same sequencing platform. Both class I and class II loci were covered by HLA typing, at four-digit resolution. The number of donors typed differed by locus, with 629-630 for A, B, C, DRB1 and DQB1, roughly 520 for DQA1, about 610 for DPA1, and some 470 for DPB1. Roughly five DR-DQ haplotypes were handled as single units for association and clustering because linkage in the cohort was strong. Among around 400 genotyped donors of the cohort, an average of about 220,000 unique TCR beta nucleotide sequences was sequenced per donor, of which 15% to 20% were non-productive. The paper as a whole reports these results and caveats: A further reported finding was that TCR beta sequences accurately predicted the HLA-A and HLA-B alleles for most subjects in the first cohort. In a later analysis, TCR association rates were found to vary across HLA loci, with the most associated TCRs seen for DRB1 alleles and the fewest for HLA-C alleles. Linkage disequilibrium might explain the correlated functional status among segregating V segments, but an unknown experimental factor could not be ruled out. In vitro tests confirmed that a few of the cytomegalovirus-associated TCR beta chains recognize cytomegalovirus antigens. According to a later analysis, most CMV-associated TCR beta chains appeared to be HLA-restricted, and the HLA associations seemed to be driven largely by CMV exposure. Because counts were too low, roughly 17 rarely observed V segments, including chromosome 9 orphons, were left out of the earlier analysis of a few hundred of the donors. At a false discovery rate of 0.05, a later analysis linked 15,000 to 20,000 TCR beta sequences to specific HLA alleles. Immune exposure information for the cohort was limited to CMV serostatus. In a later analysis, HLA-associated TCR beta chains were found to be more clonally expanded and to have lower generation probabilities than equally common non-associated chains. According to a later analysis, parvovirus B19, influenza, CMV and Epstein-Barr virus appeared linked to several top co-occurrence clusters. In an earlier analysis of around 600 of the donors, most TCR beta V segments appeared in productive rearrangements about 87% or about 30% of the time, broadly matching IMGT annotations. In a later genetic analysis, fewer N-insertions in productive TCRs were reported among donors in an Asian-associated ancestry cluster than the approximately 710-donor mean. According to the authors, the approach could potentially be generalized to other disease states and immunological phenotypes. In a later genetic analysis, a missense DCLRE1C variant was associated with V-gene and J-gene trimming of TCR beta chains, and the association was replicated in an independent cohort. A cluster of highly shared sequence variants was judged likely to represent a technical artifact of the sequencing pipeline. When HLA alleles, especially DR and DQ, strongly co-occurred, attributing TCR associations to individual alleles was difficult. HLA typing was unavailable for some donors at each locus, so association tests used only the typed subset. Sequencing depth was assumed to be roughly uniform across donors in the presence/absence analyses, though that assumption may not hold. Because the 87-base-pair reads could not distinguish some IMGT-functional V segments, including TRBV6-2 and TRBV6-3, those segments were excluded. The study gave a list of under 200 TCR beta chains associated with cytomegalovirus. While some public TCRs were present in many individuals, most TCR sequences turned up only very rarely across donors. In both the original and validation cohorts, the classifier was reported to diagnose cytomegalovirus status with high specificity and sensitivity. The cohort was sequenced for TCR beta chains only, and without alpha or paired-chain data the features that could be detected were limited.

The cohort consisted of hundreds of healthy bone marrow donors. Cohort members were all nominally healthy when sampled, although unrecorded immune exposures were likely present. The donor was CMV seropositive and belonged to the group of more than 250 seropositive cohort members. A peripheral blood sample was provided by each donor, and peripheral blood mononuclear cells were used for TCR beta sequencing. Genomic DNA was extracted from the blood cell samples with the Qiagen DNeasy Blood Extraction Kit. From cysteine to phenylalanine, the CDR3 is 15 amino acids long. Only the CDR3 DNA stays, 45 bases, in frame from base 1. The germline V gene gives CDR1 as SGHRS and CDR2 as YFSETQ. V is cut back by 4 bases and J by 4 bases, with 4 bases in the junction unmatched. Libraries were built with the immunoSEQ multiplex PCR assay. The multiplex PCR relied on a mix of 60 forward primers for TCR Vbeta segments and 13 reverse primers for TCR Jbeta segments. The CDR3 region of rearranged TCR beta genes was amplified from genomic DNA by a multiplex PCR assay. Amplified TCR beta libraries were sequenced as 87-base-pair reads on the Illumina HiSeq System. From the authors' description of their analysis: A later analysis tallied around 87 million unique TCR beta chains across the 650 to 750 repertoires, and approximately 11 million of those chains were shared by two or more donors. Raw reads were error-corrected and collapsed into unique sequences by a nearest-neighbor algorithm in which closely related sequences were merged to remove PCR and sequencing errors. V, D and J gene segments were assigned by aligning CDR3 sequences to IMGT reference sequences. For a sequence to be retained, a match of at least six nucleotides was required to both a V gene segment and a J gene segment. Rearrangements were called productive when the CDR3 lacked stop codons and stayed in frame with V and J; all others were non-productive. Following IMGT convention, CDR3 was defined as the stretch from the second conserved V-encoded cysteine up to the conserved J-encoded phenylalanine. In an earlier analysis of around 640 of the donors, sequences lacking an unambiguous match to a single V gene segment were excluded. In an earlier analysis of approximately 590 of the donors, V segments were called functional above 56.7% productive rearrangements and were called segregating when the between-donor standard deviation exceeded 5%. A statistical classification framework was built for diagnosing cytomegalovirus status from the catalog of TCR beta chain sequences. In a later analysis, TCR nucleotide sequences were compared against IMGT/GENE-DB human TR gene sequences so that V and J genes could be assigned. In a later analysis, CDR3 sequences and most-parsimonious VDJ recombination scenarios were assigned using the TCRdist pipeline. In a later analysis, each TCR beta chain was defined by its CDR3 amino acid sequence together with its V-gene family, and reads without a unique V-gene family were excluded. In a later analysis, fewer than 650 highly shared, low-generation-probability nucleotide sequences were removed to address suspected cross-contamination and a sequencing artifact. In a later analysis, a clonal expansion index for each public chain was calculated from normalized within-repertoire ranks of inferred template counts. A later analysis computed generation probabilities with a VDJ recombination model fitted to out-of-frame rearrangements, and checked the results against IGoR. In a later analysis, hypergeometric tests were used to score TCR-TCR, TCR-HLA and TCR-CMV co-occurrence, with a repertoire-size bias correction applied to TCR pairs. A later analysis estimated false discovery rates by permuting HLA or CMV assignments 20 times. In a later analysis, co-occurring TCRs were grouped using DBSCAN, and TCRdist sequence similarity was added for clustering within HLA-allele-positive subsets. Repertoires with fewer than 30,000 or more than 120,000 public chains were left out of co-occurrence clustering, as were about 5 repertoires with anomalous nucleotide sharing. TCRdb carries this immuneACCESS record with in-frame sequences only. Its versions omit some clonotypes, under half of them owing to an unresolved V gene in the studies checked, with the rest unexplained. The V and J calls and clone size were taken over from that table, and D and trimming were inferred from the DNA. The sample data list under 150,000 clones, and approximately 82% of these were observed just once. About 1.5% of the sample goes to the ten largest clones.

This clone was detected a few times. This clone's antigen is unknown. It has no much larger one-base neighbor in the sample; base qualities were not kept. The V and J segments used are TRBV5-1 and TRBJ2-6; TRBD2 aligns with 8 central bases. This sequence originates from a man under 40 in good health and CMV-seropositive. Sequencing used PBMCs. At the DNA level, the sequence is TGCGCCAGCAGCGCGGGGGGCCCAGGGGCCAACGTCCTGACTTTC. It encodes CASSAGGPGANVLTF.